The rows below give T cell receptor beta chains drawn from one sample of a study of Tregs in tolerant kidney transplant recipients. Method: immunoSEQ multiplex PCR; TCRdb's copy keeps in-frame clones and lacks some. The table includes around 6,000 clones, around 90% detected once. These receptors' antigens are unknown. The sequencing here drew on Tregs from blood cultured with allogeneic cells, taken before the transplant. All receptors derive from a human patient who received a combined kidney and bone marrow transplant. Each CDR3 is given with its conserved first and last residue. D genes are given only for firm matches.

CDR3 length: 17
J gene: TRBJ2-1
D gene: -
V gene: TRBV2
CDR3 protein: CASIRKTAFLTYNEQFF
CDR3 DNA: TGTGCCAGCATCCGGAAGACAGCCTTCCTGACCTACAATGAGCAGTTCTTC

CDR3 length: 17
J gene: TRBJ2-7
D gene: -
V gene: TRBV5-5
CDR3 protein: CASTSRLRGGLSYEQYF
CDR3 DNA: TGTGCCAGCACCTCGAGGTTAAGAGGTGGCCTCTCCTACGAGCAGTACTTC

CDR3 length: 17
J gene: TRBJ2-7
D gene: TRBD2
V gene: TRBV28
CDR3 protein: CASSPPLTSGRWYEQYF
CDR3 DNA: TGTGCCAGCAGTCCCCCCCTGACTAGCGGGAGATGGTACGAGCAGTACTTC

CDR3 length: 15
J gene: TRBJ2-3
D gene: TRBD1
V gene: TRBV6-5
CDR3 protein: CASSYLRGPTDTQYF
CDR3 DNA: TGTGCCAGCAGTTATCTCAGGGGGCCCACAGATACGCAGTATTTT

CDR3 length: 16
J gene: TRBJ2-2
D gene: -
V gene: TRBV5-1
CDR3 protein: CASNPSLGGNTGELFF
CDR3 DNA: TGCGCCAGCAACCCCTCGCTCGGGGGTAACACCGGGGAGCTGTTTTTT

CDR3 length: 12
J gene: TRBJ1-4
D gene: -
V gene: TRBV30
CDR3 protein: CAWRGDGEKLFF
CDR3 DNA: TGTGCCTGGAGGGGGGACGGCGAAAAACTGTTTTTT

CDR3 length: 13
J gene: TRBJ2-7
D gene: -
V gene: TRBV2
CDR3 protein: CASKLREVYEQYF
CDR3 DNA: TGTGCCAGCAAACTCCGGGAAGTCTACGAGCAGTACTTC

CDR3 length: 17
J gene: TRBJ2-1
D gene: -
V gene: TRBV9
CDR3 protein: CASSPSRGSNGLREQFF
CDR3 DNA: TGTGCCAGCAGCCCCAGCCGCGGTAGTAACGGTCTTCGTGAGCAGTTCTTC

CDR3 length: 17
J gene: TRBJ1-1
D gene: -
V gene: TRBV11-2
CDR3 protein: CASSLIFGGLGNTEAFF
CDR3 DNA: TGTGCCAGCAGCTTAATCTTTGGGGGGCTGGGGAACACTGAAGCTTTCTTT

CDR3 length: 13
J gene: TRBJ1-2
D gene: -
V gene: TRBV6-4
CDR3 protein: CASSPGPNYGYTF
CDR3 DNA: TGTGCCAGCAGTCCGGGACCCAACTATGGCTACACCTTC

CDR3 length: 13
J gene: TRBJ1-2
D gene: -
V gene: TRBV28
CDR3 protein: CASSFDSRYGYTF
CDR3 DNA: TGTGCCAGCAGTTTCGACAGCCGCTATGGCTACACCTTC